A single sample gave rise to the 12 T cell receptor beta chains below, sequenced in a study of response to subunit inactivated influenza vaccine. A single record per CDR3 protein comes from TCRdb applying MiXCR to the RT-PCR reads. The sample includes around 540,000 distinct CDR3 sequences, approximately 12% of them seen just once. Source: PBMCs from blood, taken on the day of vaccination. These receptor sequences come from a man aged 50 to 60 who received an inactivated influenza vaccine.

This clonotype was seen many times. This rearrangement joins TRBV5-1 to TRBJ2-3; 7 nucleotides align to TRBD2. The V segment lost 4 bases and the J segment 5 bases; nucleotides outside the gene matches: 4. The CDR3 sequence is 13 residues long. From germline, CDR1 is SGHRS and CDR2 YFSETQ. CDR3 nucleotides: TGCGCCAGCAGCATCGGACTAGAAGATACGCAGTATTTT. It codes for CASSIGLEDTQYF. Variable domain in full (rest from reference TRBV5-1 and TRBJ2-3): KAGVTQTPRYLIKTRGQQVTLSCSPISGHRSVSWYQQTPGQGLQFLFEYFSETQRNKGNFPGRFSGRQFSNSRSEMNVSTLELGDSALYLCASSIGLEDTQYFGPGTRLTVL.

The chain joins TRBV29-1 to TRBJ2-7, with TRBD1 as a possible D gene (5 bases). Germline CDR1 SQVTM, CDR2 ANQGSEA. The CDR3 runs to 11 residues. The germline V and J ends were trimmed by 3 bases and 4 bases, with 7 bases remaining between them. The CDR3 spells CSVEDTYEQYF. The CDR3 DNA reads TGCAGCGTTGAGGACACATACGAGCAGTACTTC.

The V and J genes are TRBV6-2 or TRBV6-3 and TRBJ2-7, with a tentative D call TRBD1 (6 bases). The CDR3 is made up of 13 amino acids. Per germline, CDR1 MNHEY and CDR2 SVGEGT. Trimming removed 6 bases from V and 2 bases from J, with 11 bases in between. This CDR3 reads CASRWDNTYEQYF. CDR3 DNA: TGTGCCAGCAGATGGGACAACACCTACGAGCAGTACTTC.

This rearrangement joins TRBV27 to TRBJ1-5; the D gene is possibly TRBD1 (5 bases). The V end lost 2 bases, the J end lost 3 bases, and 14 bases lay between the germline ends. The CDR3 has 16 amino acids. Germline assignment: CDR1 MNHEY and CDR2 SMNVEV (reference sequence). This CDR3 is CASSLGGGVANQPQHF. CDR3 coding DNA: TGTGCCAGCAGTTTAGGGGGAGGGGTAGCCAATCAGCCCCAGCATTTT.

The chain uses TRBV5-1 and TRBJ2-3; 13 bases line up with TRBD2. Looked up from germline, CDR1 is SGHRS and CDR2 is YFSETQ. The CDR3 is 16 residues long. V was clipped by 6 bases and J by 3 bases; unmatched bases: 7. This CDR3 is CASNLQGLAGTDTQYF. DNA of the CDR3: TGCGCCAGCAACTTACAGGGACTAGCGGGGACAGATACGCAGTATTTT.

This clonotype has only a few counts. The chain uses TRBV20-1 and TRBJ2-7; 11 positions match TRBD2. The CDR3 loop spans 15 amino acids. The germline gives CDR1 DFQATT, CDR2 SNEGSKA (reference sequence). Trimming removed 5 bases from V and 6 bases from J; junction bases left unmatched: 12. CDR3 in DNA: TGCAGTGCTCGCTCTAGCGGGAGGAAGGGTTCCGAGCAGTACTTC. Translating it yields CSARSSGRKGSEQYF.

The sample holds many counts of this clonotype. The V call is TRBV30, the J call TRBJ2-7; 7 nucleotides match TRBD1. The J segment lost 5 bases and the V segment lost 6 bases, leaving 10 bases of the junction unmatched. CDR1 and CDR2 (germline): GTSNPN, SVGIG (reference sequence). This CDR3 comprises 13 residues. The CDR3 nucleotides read TGTGCCTGTGGAACAGGGGTCTACGACGAGCAGTACTTC. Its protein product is CACGTGVYDEQYF.

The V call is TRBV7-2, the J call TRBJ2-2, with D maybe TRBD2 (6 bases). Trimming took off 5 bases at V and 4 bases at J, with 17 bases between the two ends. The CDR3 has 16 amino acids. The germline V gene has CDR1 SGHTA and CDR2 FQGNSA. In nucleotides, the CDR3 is TGTGCCAGCAGCCCCCAGGGAGGCCCACTCACCGGGGAGCTGTTTTTT. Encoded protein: CASSPQGGPLTGELFF.

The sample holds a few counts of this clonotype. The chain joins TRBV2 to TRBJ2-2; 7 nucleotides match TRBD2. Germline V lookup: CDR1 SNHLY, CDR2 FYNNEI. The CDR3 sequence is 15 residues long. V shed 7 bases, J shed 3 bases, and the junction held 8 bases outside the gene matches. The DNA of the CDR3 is TGTGCCAGCACTTGGCGGGGGACCTACACCGGGGAGCTGTTTTTT. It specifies CASTWRGTYTGELFF.

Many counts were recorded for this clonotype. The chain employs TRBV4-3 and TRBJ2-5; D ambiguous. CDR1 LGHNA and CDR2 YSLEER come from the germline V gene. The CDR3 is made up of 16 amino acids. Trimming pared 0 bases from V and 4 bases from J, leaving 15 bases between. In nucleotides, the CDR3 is TGCGCCAGCAGCCAAGATAGTCGCTCGGATGGAGAGACCCAGTACTTC. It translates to CASSQDSRSDGETQYF.

CDR3 nucleotides: TGCAGCGTAACCCGGGACAGGGTAACCGGGGAGCTGTTTTTT. As protein: CSVTRDRVTGELFF. The chain carries TRBV29-1 and TRBJ2-2; TRBD1 agrees at 9 bases. Germline V gene data show CDR1 as SQVTM and CDR2 as ANQGSEA. The V gene end was trimmed by 6 bases and the J gene end by 5 bases; junction bases not matched to a gene: 7. The CDR3 runs 14 residues.

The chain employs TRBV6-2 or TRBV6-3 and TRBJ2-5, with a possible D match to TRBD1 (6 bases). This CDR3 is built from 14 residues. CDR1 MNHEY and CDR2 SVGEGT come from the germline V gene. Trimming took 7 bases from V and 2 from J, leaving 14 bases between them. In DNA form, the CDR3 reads TGTGCCAGCAATGCAGGGACACTACAAGAGACCCAGTACTTC. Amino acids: CASNAGTLQETQYF.